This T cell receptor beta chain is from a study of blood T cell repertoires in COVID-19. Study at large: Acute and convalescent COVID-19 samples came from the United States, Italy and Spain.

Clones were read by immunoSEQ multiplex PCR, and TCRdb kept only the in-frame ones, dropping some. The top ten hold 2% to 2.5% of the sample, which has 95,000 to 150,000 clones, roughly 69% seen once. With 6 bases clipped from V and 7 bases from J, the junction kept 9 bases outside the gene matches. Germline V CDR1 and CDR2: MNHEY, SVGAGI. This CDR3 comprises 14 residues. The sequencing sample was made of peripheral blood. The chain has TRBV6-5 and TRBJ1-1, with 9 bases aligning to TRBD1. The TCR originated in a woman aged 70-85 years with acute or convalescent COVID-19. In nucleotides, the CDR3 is TGTGCCAGCAGCTCCCGGGACAGGGTGGTTGAAGCTTTCTTT. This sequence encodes CASSSRDRVVEAFF.